The clone carrying this T cell receptor (beta chain) has a count of ten or more. Its antigen is not identified. TCR beta CDR3 sequences were amplified from RNA transcripts. The HTBI set primed first-round TCR CDR3 RT-PCR. Each CDR3 protein is one row after TCRdb ran MiXCR on the multiplex PCR reads. The data hold roughly 570,000 distinct CDR3 sequences, with around 42% observed a single time. The data derive from a study of T cells in Graves' hyperthyroidism and ophthalmopathy. Study-wide points: Ophthalmopathy was distinguished from stable hyperthyroidism by 13 V-J signatures.

Germline-derived CDR1 and CDR2 are SQVTM and ANQGSEA. The junction had 5 bases not matched to a gene; V was cut back by 6 bases and J by 0 bases. The CDR3 is 14 amino acids. Newly diagnosed hyperthyroidism, duration under 2 months, in patients aged 18 to 65. Patients were excluded because of uncontrolled infection, other autoimmune disease, pregnancy or lactation. On the basis of clinical symptoms, serum thyroxine and TRAb, thyroid ultrasound and orbital computed tomography, diagnoses were made. The TCR sequence derives from a woman aged 18-29 years with Graves' hyperthyroidism. The V call is TRBV29-1, the J call TRBJ1-2, with TRBD1 matching 9 bases. The sequenced sample was peripheral blood or thyroid tissue (not recorded which). CDR3 sequence: CSVGTGQANYGYTF. As DNA, the CDR3 is TGCAGCGTGGGGACAGGGCAGGCTAACTATGGCTACACCTTC. Full variable domain (outside the CDR3, taken from reference TRBV29-1 and TRBJ1-2): SAVISQKPSRDICQRGTSLTIQCQVDSQVTMMFWYRQQPGQSLTLIATANQGSEATYESGFVIDKFPISRPNLTFSTLTVSNMSPEDSSIYLCSVGTGQANYGYTFGSGTRLTVV.